The next 27 T cell receptor beta chains were all read from a single sample in a study of cytomegalovirus exposure and HLA in healthy donors. The PCR contained 60 Vbeta and 13 Jbeta primers. Here immunoSEQ multiplex PCR was the method, and the copy in TCRdb shows in-frame clones only, minus some. The sample yields roughly 260,000 clones, just under 85% seen once. Material: PBMCs. Receptors were obtained from a woman between 40 and 55 years old in good health and CMV-seropositive.

With respect to this clone: At one boundary the junction diverges from the germline segment, which might be a read error. This sequence joins TRBV25-1 and TRBJ2-4; 10 nucleotides align to TRBD2. The CDR3 consists of 16 residues. Germline assignment: CDR1 MGHDK and CDR2 SYGVNS. CDR3 sequence (DNA): TGTGCCAGCAGTGACCCCACTAGCGGGGCCGCAAACAGTCAGTACTTC. It yields the protein CASSDPTSGAANSQYF.

CDR3 sequence reads: CASMRVKDTEAFF. CDR3 bases: TGTGCCAGTATGAGGGTAAAGGACACTGAAGCTTTCTTT. The V and J genes are TRBV27 and TRBJ1-1; no firm D call. The CDR3 has 13 residues. The V end lost 9 bases, the J end lost 3 bases, and 14 bases lay between the germline ends. The germline V gene has CDR1 MNHEY and CDR2 SMNVEV (reference sequence).

J is TRBJ2-5 and V is TRBV10-3; TRBD2 is a possible D gene (5 bases). Germline loops: CDR1 ENHRY, CDR2 SYGVKD. The germline V and J ends were trimmed by 3 bases and 5 bases, with 19 bases remaining between them. The CDR3 runs to 16 residues. In DNA form, the CDR3 reads TGTGCCATCAGTGACTACTCCGCCGGGAAGGCGGAGACCCAGTACTTC. Translating gives CAISDYSAGKAETQYF.

The rearrangement links TRBV10-3 to TRBJ2-7; the match to TRBD2 covers 8 bases. The trim removed 3 bases at V and 4 bases at J, leaving 8 bases unmatched. Per germline, CDR1 ENHRY and CDR2 SYGVKD. This CDR3 region has 15 residues. Written as DNA, the CDR3 is TGTGCCATCAGTGACTCTGCGGGAGGACGTTACGAGCAGTACTTC. Protein sequence: CAISDSAGGRYEQYF.

The chain recombines TRBV2 with TRBJ2-2; 7 bases align to TRBD1. Germline trimming cut 4 bases from V and 5 bases from J; bases unmatched to any gene: 1. The CDR3 covers 13 residues. The V gene's germline CDR1 is SNHLY and CDR2 FYNNEI. The chain's CDR3 is CASSGQGTGELFF. In DNA form, the CDR3 reads TGTGCCAGCAGTGGACAGGGTACCGGGGAGCTGTTTTTT.

The chain has TRBV28 and TRBJ2-2; 14 bases map to TRBD2. The CDR3 consists of 22 residues. CDR1 and CDR2 from the germline V gene are MDHEN and SYDVKM. Losses at the gene ends were 2 bases for V and 3 bases for J; bases not matched to a gene: 17. The CDR3 loop reads CASSLRGLAGVSGYPDTGELFF. DNA for the CDR3: TGTGCCAGCAGTTTACGGGGACTAGCGGGAGTTTCGGGGTATCCGGACACCGGGGAGCTGTTTTTT.

This chain links TRBV20-1 with TRBJ1-2; tentative D call: TRBD1 (5 bases). Germline-derived CDR1 and CDR2 are DFQATT and SNEGSKA (reference sequence). This CDR3 spans 11 amino acids. V was clipped by 4 bases and J by 8 bases, with 11 bases between them. The DNA for the CDR3 is TGCAGTGCTAAGACAGCTATGGGCTACACCTTC. It is translated as CSAKTAMGYTF.

The chain joins TRBV18 to TRBJ1-6; D is undetermined. In germline, CDR1 is KGHSH, CDR2 LQKENI. V was shortened by 4 bases and J by 10 bases, with 14 bases between the two germline ends. This CDR3 comprises 14 residues. CDR3 DNA: TGTGCCAGCTCACTCTCACCGGGGAACTCACCCCTCCACTTT. Translated, it gives CASSLSPGNSPLHF.

The table lists this clone with a count of one. The gene calls are TRBV30 and TRBJ1-4, with 10 bases aligning to TRBD1. The CDR3 has 14 residues. V was pared by 1 base and J by 7 bases, with 3 bases of the junction left unmatched. Germline V CDR1 and CDR2: GTSNPN, SVGIG (reference sequence). DNA for the CDR3: TGTGCCTGGAGTGCGGACAGGGGGTCTGAAAAACTGTTTTTT. It is translated as CAWSADRGSEKLFF.

This clone is a singleton in its sample. DNA of the CDR3: TGTGCCAGCAGTTTACCCTCTAGCAGCTTTTACGAGCAGTACTTC. This translates into CASSLPSSSFYEQYF. The chain has TRBV28 and TRBJ2-7, with D possibly matching TRBD2 (5 bases). The CDR3 runs to 15 residues. The V end was cut by 2 bases, the J end by 4 bases, with 15 bases between. CDR1 is MDHEN and CDR2 is SYDVKM in the germline V gene.

This chain links TRBV5-1 with TRBJ2-2; TRBD1 matches at 9 bases. This CDR3 spans 15 amino acids. The trim removed 4 bases at V and 5 bases at J, leaving 6 bases unmatched. CDR1 is SGHRS and CDR2 is YFSETQ in the germline V gene. The CDR3 DNA sequence: TGCGCCAGCAGCACTACAGGGGGCAGGACCGGGGAGCTGTTTTTT. Amino acids: CASSTTGGRTGELFF.

This sequence joins TRBV5-6 and TRBJ2-7; D perhaps matches TRBD2 (5 bases). Germline loops: CDR1 SGHDT, CDR2 YYEEEE. The CDR3 extends over 16 amino acids. The germline V and J ends were trimmed by 5 bases and 1 base, with 19 bases remaining between them. CDR3: CASRRGPTTTSYEQYF. CDR3 in DNA: TGTGCCAGCAGGCGCGGTCCTACGACTACTTCCTACGAGCAGTACTTC.

The CDR3 is CASSLPRAHGYTF. The DNA for the CDR3 is TGTGCCAGCAGCTTGCCCAGGGCCCATGGCTACACCTTC. This sequence joins TRBV5-6 and TRBJ1-2; possibly TRBD1 for D (5 bases). This CDR3 is 13 amino acids long. The V end was cut by 1 base, the J end by 6 bases, with 10 bases between. Germline CDR1 and CDR2: SGHDT and YYEEEE.

The chain joins TRBV4-1 to TRBJ2-2; tentative D call: TRBD2 (5 bases). The CDR3 length is 16 residues. Germline assignment: CDR1 MGHRA and CDR2 YSYEKL. V lost 0 bases and J 0 bases, leaving 8 bases between the germline ends. Here the CDR3 reads CASSQDVGANTGELFF. The CDR3 DNA reads TGCGCCAGCAGCCAAGATGTGGGAGCGAACACCGGGGAGCTGTTTTTT.

The chain uses TRBV27 and TRBJ2-2, with D maybe TRBD2 (5 bases). V was shortened by 6 bases and J by 9 bases, with 20 bases between the two germline ends. Germline V gene data show CDR1 as MNHEY and CDR2 as SMNVEV (reference sequence). The CDR3 is made up of 15 amino acids. For the CDR3, the DNA is TGTGCCAGCAGCGCAATTAAACTAGGTCAGCGGGAGCTGTTTTTT. Amino acid sequence: CASSAIKLGQRELFF.

The chain employs TRBV5-8 and TRBJ1-2; TRBD1 might be the D (5 bases). V was trimmed by 5 bases and J by 6 bases, leaving 14 bases between them. The CDR3 sequence is 13 residues long. Germline V gene data show CDR1 as SGHTS and CDR2 as YDEGEE. The CDR3 sequence is CASRPQGRDGYTF. The CDR3 nucleotides read TGTGCCAGCAGACCCCAGGGAAGGGATGGCTACACCTTC.

The J gene is TRBJ2-7, the V gene TRBV7-2, with 10 bases fitting TRBD2. Germline V gene sequence: CDR1 SGHTA, CDR2 FQGNSA. V shed 4 bases, J shed 7 bases, and the junction held 10 bases outside the gene matches. The CDR3 totals 15 residues. CDR3 in DNA: TGTGCCAGCAGCTCCGGACTAAGCGGGAGGGGGGAGCAGTACTTC. This encodes CASSSGLSGRGEQYF. Filled out from reference TRBV7-2 and TRBJ2-7, the complete variable domain reads GAGVSQSPSNKVTEKGKDVELRCDPISGHTALYWYRQSLGQGLEFLIYFQGNSAPDKSGLPSDRFSAERTGGSVSTLTIQRTQQEDSAVYLCASSSGLSGRGEQYFGPGTRLTVT.

The V call is TRBV5-1, the J call TRBJ2-5; no clear D gene. V gave up 9 bases and J gave up 2 bases, with 8 bases separating them. From germline, CDR1 is SGHRS and CDR2 YFSETQ. The CDR3 is 11 residues long. The CDR3, as DNA: TGCGCCACCCCGGAGCAAGAGACCCAGTACTTC. Translation: CATPEQETQYF.

V is TRBV7-7 and J is TRBJ2-5, with 8 bases fitting TRBD2. Germline CDR1 is SSHAT and CDR2 is FNYEAQ (reference sequence). The length of the CDR3 is 18 residues. The V and J ends lost 3 bases and 2 bases, in that order; junction bases with no gene match: 14. The CDR3: CASSFLSVAGGSQETQYF. The CDR3 region has the DNA TGTGCCAGCAGCTTTTTGTCCGTGGCGGGAGGATCTCAAGAGACCCAGTACTTC.

V usage is TRBV19 and J usage is TRBJ2-6; D gene uncertain. The germline V and J ends were trimmed by 10 bases and 4 bases, with 8 bases remaining between them. The CDR3 is 12 amino acids. The germline CDR1 and CDR2 sequences are LNHDA and SQIVND (reference sequence). CDR3 sequence: CATSVGANVLTF. CDR3 coding DNA: TGTGCCACCTCTGTCGGGGCCAACGTCCTGACTTTC.

This sequence joins TRBV2 and TRBJ2-2; TRBD2 aligns across 8 bases. V shed 5 bases, J shed 3 bases, and the junction held 2 bases outside the gene matches. CDR3 length: 14 residues. The V gene's germline CDR1 is SNHLY and CDR2 FYNNEI. CDR3 sequence: CASSSAGDTGELFF. The CDR3 region has the DNA TGTGCCAGCAGTTCAGCGGGAGACACCGGGGAGCTGTTTTTT.

CDR3 in DNA: TGCAGCGTTGAAGGGACAGGGGACGACTACGAGCAGTACTTC. This codes for CSVEGTGDDYEQYF. The rearrangement links TRBV29-1 to TRBJ2-7, with 9 bases aligning to TRBD1. The germline V gene encodes CDR1 SQVTM and CDR2 ANQGSEA. The CDR3 contains 14 residues. Trimming cost V 1 base and J 3 bases; bases outside gene matches: 4.

The V call is TRBV2, the J call TRBJ1-6, with TRBD1 matching 7 bases. CDR3 length equals 12 residues. J lost 8 bases, V lost 5 bases, and 0 bases had no gene match. The germline V gene has CDR1 SNHLY and CDR2 FYNNEI. Written as DNA, the CDR3 is TGTGCCAGCAGTACAGGGGATTCACCCCTCCACTTT. Its translation: CASSTGDSPLHF.

This clone came up a few times. The V and J genes are TRBV15 and TRBJ2-1; tentative D call: TRBD2 (6 bases). Germline CDR1 LNHNV, CDR2 YYDKDF (reference sequence). CDR3 size: 16 residues. The ends were cut back, 1 base at V and 2 bases at J, with 12 bases in the middle. The CDR3 region is CATSRGGGTPYNEQFF. The CDR3 region has the DNA TGTGCCACCAGCAGAGGTGGGGGGACGCCCTACAATGAGCAGTTCTTC.

V is TRBV29-1 and J is TRBJ1-1; 11 bases map to TRBD1. Trimming took 7 bases from V and 7 from J; bases not matched to a gene: 5. The CDR3 consists of 12 residues. CDR1 and CDR2 (germline): SQVTM, ANQGSEA. DNA of the CDR3: TGCAGCGCTGGACAGGGGGCGGGTGAAGCTTTCTTT. Amino acid sequence: CSAGQGAGEAFF.

V usage is TRBV7-6 and J usage is TRBJ2-1, with D perhaps matching TRBD1 (6 bases). V was clipped by 0 bases and J by 6 bases, with 21 bases between them. Germline assignment: CDR1 SGHVS and CDR2 FNYEAQ. CDR3 size: 18 residues. The CDR3 sequence: CASSLAPRGESGANEQFF. DNA for the CDR3: TGTGCCAGCAGCTTAGCTCCCAGGGGAGAGAGTGGGGCCAATGAGCAGTTCTTC.

The rearrangement links TRBV5-1 to TRBJ2-3, with 9 bases matching TRBD2. The CDR3 runs 17 residues. The J segment lost 0 bases and the V segment lost 4 bases, leaving 9 bases of the junction unmatched. Germline V lookup: CDR1 SGHRS, CDR2 YFSETQ. CDR3 in DNA: TGCGCCAGCAGCGTAAACCCTAGCGGGACTAGCACAGATACGCAGTATTTT. It specifies CASSVNPSGTSTDTQYF.